This entry lists 28 T cell receptor beta chains sequenced from one sample in a study of blood T cell repertoires in COVID-19. Assay: immunoSEQ multiplex PCR; the TCRdb copy retains only in-frame clones and omits some. The table lists some 250,000 clones, over 80% of them singletons, with around 27% in the top ten. Source material: peripheral blood. Every receptor here comes from a man aged 35 to 55 with acute or convalescent COVID-19.

The chain links TRBV19 to TRBJ2-6, with TRBD2 matching 7 bases. Germline values: CDR1 LNHDA, CDR2 SQIVND (reference sequence). V lost 5 bases and J lost 0; bases outside the gene matches: 4. This CDR3 has 16 residues. The CDR3 is CASSAAGYSGANVLTF. CDR3 nucleotide sequence: TGTGCCAGTAGTGCAGCGGGGTACTCTGGGGCCAACGTCCTGACTTTC.

For this clone: With a much larger clone just one base away, this may be a read error. The chain combines TRBV19 with TRBJ2-5, with TRBD1 matching 8 bases. CDR3 length: 14 amino acids. J was trimmed by 7 bases and V by 5 bases; bases with no gene match: 9. Germline assignment: CDR1 LNHDA and CDR2 SQIVND (reference sequence). The CDR3 spells CASSLVDRAGTQYF. The CDR3 DNA reads as TGTGCCAGTAGTTTGGTGGACAGGGCAGGGACCCAGTACTTC.

The rearrangement joins TRBV7-9 to TRBJ1-2; D gene uncertain. V gave up 0 bases and J gave up 7 bases, with 6 bases separating them. The germline V gene has CDR1 SEHNR and CDR2 FQNEAQ (reference sequence). This CDR3 spans 12 amino acids. The CDR3 DNA follows: TGTGCCAGCAGCTTAGCTCATTTTGGCTACACCTTC. Protein product: CASSLAHFGYTF.

The chain carries TRBV5-4 and TRBJ1-2; 8 bases are a match to TRBD1. J was trimmed by 5 bases and V by 4 bases; bases with no gene match: 13. Looked up from germline, CDR1 is SGHNT and CDR2 is YYREEE (reference sequence). The length of the CDR3 is 16 residues. The CDR3 coding sequence is TGTGCCAGCAGCCCGGGGGGCAGGGGGCAGACTTATGGCTACACCTTC. This gives the protein CASSPGGRGQTYGYTF.

V and J are TRBV27 and TRBJ1-4, with D tentatively TRBD1 (5 bases). There are 15 residues in the CDR3. V lost 4 bases, J lost 8 bases, and 17 bases lay in between. The germline V gene encodes CDR1 MNHEY and CDR2 SMNVEV (reference sequence). CDR3 amino acids: CASSSEGATAEKLFF. CDR3 DNA sequence: TGTGCCAGCAGTTCCGAAGGGGCAACGGCAGAAAAACTGTTTTTT.

The gene calls are TRBV11-2 and TRBJ1-5; D is possibly TRBD1 (5 bases). The V gene's germline CDR1 is SGHAT and CDR2 FQNNGV. Trimming took 2 bases from V and 3 from J, leaving 8 bases between them. The CDR3 is made up of 14 amino acids. The CDR3 is CASSLWGDNQPQHF. The CDR3 DNA sequence: TGTGCCAGCAGCTTATGGGGGGACAATCAGCCCCAGCATTTT.

V and J are TRBV30 and TRBJ1-4, with 9 nucleotides matching TRBD1. CDR1 is GTSNPN, CDR2 SVGIG, per germline (reference sequence). There are 14 residues in the CDR3. The V and J ends lost 0 bases and 8 bases, in that order; junction bases with no gene match: 4. DNA of the CDR3: TGTGCCTGGAGTGTACAGGGGGCACGGGAAAAACTGTTTTTT. As protein: CAWSVQGAREKLFF.

CDR3 in amino acids: CAWSVTQGVGELFF. The DNA of the CDR3 is TGTGCCTGGAGTGTAACTCAGGGGGTAGGGGAGCTGTTTTTT. This chain links TRBV30 with TRBJ2-2; the match to TRBD1 covers 7 bases. The CDR3 runs to 14 residues. The V gene's germline CDR1 is GTSNPN and CDR2 SVGIG (reference sequence). The junction had 6 bases not matched to a gene; V was cut back by 0 bases and J by 8 bases.

This chain joins TRBV18 and TRBJ2-4; D uncertain. The germline V gene has CDR1 KGHSH and CDR2 LQKENI. This CDR3 region has 16 residues. V was pared by 1 base and J by 1 base, with 11 bases between. The DNA of the CDR3 is TGTGCCAGCTCACCACGGAGTATCAGCGCCAAAAACATTCAGTACTTC. It translates to CASSPRSISAKNIQYF.

This sequence joins TRBV11-1 and TRBJ2-6; D call uncertain. This CDR3 comprises 13 residues. Germline V gene sequence: CDR1 SGHAT, CDR2 FQDESV (reference sequence). V gave up 5 bases and J gave up 6 bases, with 8 bases separating them. DNA of the CDR3: TGTGCCAGCAGCCCTAATCAGGCCAACGTCCTGACTTTC. As protein: CASSPNQANVLTF.

The chain joins TRBV5-4 to TRBJ1-1; 9 positions agree with TRBD1. The CDR3 runs to 15 residues. Germline V gene sequence: CDR1 SGHNT, CDR2 YYREEE (reference sequence). Trimming at V came to 3 bases and at J to 4 bases, leaving 7 bases not matched to a gene. The CDR3 is CASSSLTGGFTEAFF. The DNA of the CDR3 is TGTGCCAGCAGCTCACTGACAGGGGGGTTCACTGAAGCTTTCTTT.

The CDR3 loop reads CASSIWTEDSDTQYF. As DNA, the CDR3 is TGTGCCAGTAGTATCTGGACGGAGGATTCAGATACGCAGTATTTT. The chain is built from TRBV19 and TRBJ2-3, with D possibly matching TRBD2 (5 bases). Germline V gene data show CDR1 as LNHDA and CDR2 as SQIVND (reference sequence). The CDR3 length is 15 residues. Trimming removed 3 bases at V and 4 bases at J, with 14 bases between.

V and J are TRBV7-2 and TRBJ2-5, with 11 bases matching TRBD2. The V gene's germline CDR1 is SGHTA and CDR2 FQGNSA. This CDR3 has 14 amino acids. With V trimmed by 5 bases and J by 5 bases, 4 bases remained unmatched. This chain's CDR3 is CASSASSGRETQYF. Written as DNA, the CDR3 is TGTGCCAGCAGCGCCTCTAGCGGGAGGGAGACCCAGTACTTC.

The sample holds a few counts of this clone. This CDR3 is CASSMQGIHTEAFF. CDR3 DNA sequence: TGTGCCAGTAGTATGCAGGGAATTCACACTGAAGCTTTCTTT. The gene calls are TRBV19 and TRBJ1-1; possible D gene TRBD1, 5 bases. With 3 bases removed from V and 3 bases from J, the gap between germline ends came to 11 bases. This CDR3 contains 14 residues. CDR1 is LNHDA, CDR2 SQIVND, per germline (reference sequence). The variable domain in full, with the rest retrieved from reference TRBV19 and TRBJ1-1, is DGGITQSPKYLFRKEGQNVTLSCEQNLNHDAMYWYRQDPGQGLRLIYYSQIVNDFQKGDIAEGYSVSREKKESFPLTVTSAQKNPTAFYLCASSMQGIHTEAFFGQGTRLTVV.

This sequence joins TRBV20-1 and TRBJ2-3; 10 bases map to TRBD2. Trimming at V came to 3 bases and at J to 5 bases, leaving 11 bases not matched to a gene. This CDR3 is built from 16 residues. Germline V gene sequence: CDR1 DFQATT, CDR2 SNEGSKA (reference sequence). CDR3 sequence: CSASLAGASRGDTQYF. The CDR3 DNA follows: TGCAGTGCTAGTCTAGCGGGAGCCTCCCGTGGAGATACGCAGTATTTT.

This chain connects TRBV10-3 to TRBJ2-5; a weak D match, TRBD2 (5 bases). Germline assignment: CDR1 ENHRY and CDR2 SYGVKD. The length of the CDR3 is 14 residues. The V gene lost 0 bases and the J gene lost 5 bases, with 10 bases spanning the gap. CDR3 in DNA: TGTGCCATCAGTGAGTCCTCCGGGGAGGAGACCCAGTACTTC. This encodes CAISESSGEETQYF.

This clone came up a few times. This chain connects TRBV27 to TRBJ2-6; 7 positions match TRBD1. Germline CDR1 MNHEY, CDR2 SMNVEV (reference sequence). The CDR3 runs 15 residues. After removal of 3 bases from V and 3 bases from J, the junction contained 2 bases not matched to a gene. In DNA form, the CDR3 reads TGTGCCAGCAGTTTCAGGGGGATTGGGGCCAACGTCCTGACTTTC. Encoded protein: CASSFRGIGANVLTF.

The CDR3 coding sequence is TGTGCCAGCAGTCTGACTAGCGAGAGGACTGAGACCCAGTACTTC. This sequence encodes CASSLTSERTETQYF. V and J are TRBV6-5 and TRBJ2-5; TRBD2 agrees at 8 bases. V was pared by 5 bases and J by 5 bases, with 10 bases of the junction left unmatched. Germline values: CDR1 MNHEY, CDR2 SVGAGI. This CDR3 contains 15 residues.

The chain joins TRBV6-5 to TRBJ2-1; D may be TRBD1 (5 bases). Per germline, CDR1 MNHEY and CDR2 SVGAGI. V lost 8 bases and J lost 6, with 8 bases in between. The CDR3 totals 11 residues. For the CDR3, the DNA is TGTGCCAGCGCTAGGGGCAATGAGCAGTTCTTC. Translating gives CASARGNEQFF.

Of note for this clone: Other nucleotide sequences from this sample produce the same CDR3. J is TRBJ2-7 and V is TRBV6-2 or TRBV6-3; D is unclear. Deletions cut 6 bases from V and 4 bases from J, with 10 bases between. Germline loops: CDR1 MNHEY, CDR2 SVGEGT. This CDR3 comprises 12 residues. CDR3 sequence: CASSPRSYEQYF. The DNA of the CDR3 is TGTGCCAGCAGCCCCCGGAGTTACGAGCAGTACTTC.

The V call is TRBV11-3, the J call TRBJ2-2; weak D call: TRBD1 (6 bases). CDR1 is SGHNT, CDR2 YENEEA, per germline. The CDR3 covers 15 residues. V was trimmed by 2 bases and J by 4 bases, leaving 11 bases between them. CDR3 in DNA: TGTGCCAGCAGCTTACAACAGGGAAGCACCGGGGAGCTGTTTTTT. Encoded protein: CASSLQQGSTGELFF.

The chain uses TRBV10-3 and TRBJ2-7; TRBD2 agrees at 16 bases. Germline V lookup: CDR1 ENHRY, CDR2 SYGVKD. After removal of 6 bases from V and 7 bases from J, the junction contained 15 bases not matched to a gene. The CDR3 covers 18 residues. The CDR3 sequence: CAISLGLAGGPRGGEQYF. CDR3 in DNA: TGTGCCATCAGCCTGGGACTAGCGGGAGGGCCCCGAGGGGGAGAGCAGTACTTC.

The chain has TRBV4-1 and TRBJ2-3; D not certain. Germline V CDR1 and CDR2: MGHRA, YSYEKL. Trimming left V 3 bases short and J 4 bases short, with 8 bases between. The CDR3 has 13 residues. CDR3 nucleotides: TGCGCCAGCAGCCAGACTTCGCCAGATACGCAGTATTTT. It is translated as CASSQTSPDTQYF.

V and J are TRBV12-3 or TRBV12-4 and TRBJ2-4; 8 nucleotides agree with TRBD2. The CDR3 is 12 residues long. Trimming at V came to 6 bases and at J to 15 bases, leaving 10 bases not matched to a gene. CDR3 bases: TGTGCCAGCAGGGGACTAGGGGATTCGGGGTACTTC. It is translated as CASRGLGDSGYF.

The J gene is TRBJ2-1, the V gene TRBV27; D uncertain. There are 13 residues in the CDR3. The germline V gene has CDR1 MNHEY and CDR2 SMNVEV (reference sequence). Deletions cut 7 bases from V and 4 bases from J, with 11 bases between. CDR3 sequence reads: CASMPLGYNEQFF. CDR3 DNA sequence: TGTGCCAGCATGCCTCTCGGTTACAATGAGCAGTTCTTC.

This clone has at least ten counts. The chain joins TRBV6-2 or TRBV6-3 to TRBJ2-7, with D perhaps matching TRBD1 (5 bases). Germline values: CDR1 MNHEY, CDR2 SVGEGT. CDR3 length: 13 amino acids. Between the trimmed V and J ends, which lost 4 bases and 3 bases, there was a span of 10 bases. CDR3 sequence (DNA): TGTGCCAGCAGTTCGGCGACAGTCTACGAGCAGTACTTC. As protein: CASSSATVYEQYF.

The chain employs TRBV7-3 and TRBJ1-2; D is perhaps TRBD1 (6 bases). V was pared by 3 bases and J by 4 bases, with 18 bases between. CDR3 length: 16 residues. CDR1 is SGHTA and CDR2 is FQGTGA in the germline V gene. The CDR3 region has the DNA TGTGCCAGCAGCTTTGTCATAACAGGGCATTTCTATGGCTACACCTTC. It is translated as CASSFVITGHFYGYTF.

This chain joins TRBV7-9 and TRBJ2-1; 10 nucleotides match TRBD2. V gave up 3 bases and J gave up 1 base; unmatched junction bases: 6. CDR3 size: 17 residues. The germline gives CDR1 SEHNR, CDR2 FQNEAQ (reference sequence). The CDR3 spells CASSFRLAGISYNEQFF. The CDR3 DNA follows: TGTGCCAGCAGCTTCCGACTAGCGGGTATTTCCTACAATGAGCAGTTCTTC.